This TCR beta chain was identified in a study of identical twins. cDNA carried unique molecular identifiers, and a universal primer site was added by template switching. Each CDR3 protein is one row after TCRdb ran MiXCR on the 5' RACE reads. Among fewer than 350,000 distinct CDR3 sequences, about 8% were seen once, and the ten largest hold approximately 2.1%. The V end was cut by 2 bases, the J end by 2 bases, with 10 bases between. The CDR3 totals 15 residues. The germline CDR1 and CDR2 sequences are MNHNS and SASEGT. This clonotype has at least ten counts. Its antigen is unidentified. General study points: Abundant beta clonotypes from cord blood had fewer insertions, unlike memory repertoires, which showed none. The study found weaker excess twin sharing in beta out-of-frame sequences. Invariant T cells like MAIT and iNKT could partly confound the zero-insertion analyses.

This sample also belongs to another study, concerning yellow fever vaccine responses in identical twins.

The source material was memory (CD45RO+) T cells sorted from blood. The origin of this receptor is a young woman in good health. The chain combines TRBV6-1 with TRBJ1-5; D gene uncertain. The CDR3, as DNA: TGTGCCAGCAGTGAACTGAGGGCTGGCAATCAGCCCCAGCATTTT. Its protein is CASSELRAGNQPQHF.